This record looks at one T cell receptor beta chain sequence and its context. From germline, CDR1 is SGHNT and CDR2 YYREEE (reference sequence). The CDR3 is 15 amino acids. V lost 0 bases, J lost 6 bases, and 9 bases stayed unmatched. The data are from a study of siplizumab effects on memory and regulatory T cells. The assay was immunoSEQ multiplex PCR, and TCRdb's table has in-frame clones only and misses some. The repertoire holds roughly 100,000 clones, with roughly 91% as singletons. The receptor was derived from a human donor in good health. Sequences were obtained from CD4+ T cells sorted from blood. The chain joins TRBV5-4 to TRBJ2-7, with 7 bases that match TRBD2. CDR3 in DNA: TGTGCCAGCAGCTTGGGGGTGGGAGGGCCCAGCGAGCAGTACTTC. Its protein product is CASSLGVGGPSEQYF. The full variable domain, rest sourced from reference TRBV5-4 and TRBJ2-7, is ETGVTQSPTHLIKTRGQQVTLRCSSQSGHNTVSWYQQALGQGPQFIFQYYREEENGRGNFPPRFSGLQFPNYSSELNVNALELDDSALYLCASSLGVGGPSEQYFGPGTRLTVT.